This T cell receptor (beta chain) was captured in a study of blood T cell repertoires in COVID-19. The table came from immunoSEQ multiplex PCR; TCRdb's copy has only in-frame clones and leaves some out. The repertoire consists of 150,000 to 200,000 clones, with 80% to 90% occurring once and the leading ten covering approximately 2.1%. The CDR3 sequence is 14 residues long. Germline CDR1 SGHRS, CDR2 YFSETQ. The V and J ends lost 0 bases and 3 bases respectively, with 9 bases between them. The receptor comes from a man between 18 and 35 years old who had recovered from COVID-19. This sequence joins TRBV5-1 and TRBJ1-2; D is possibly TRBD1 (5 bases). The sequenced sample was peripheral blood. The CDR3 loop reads CASSLGGGDYGYTF. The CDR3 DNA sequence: TGCGCCAGCAGCTTGGGTGGAGGGGACTATGGCTACACCTTC.